This T cell receptor (beta chain) was recorded in a study of blood T cell repertoires in COVID-19. Study overall: Acute and convalescent COVID-19 samples came from the United States, Italy and Spain.

Original processing methods: Researchers report that nucleated cell counts were estimated from reference gene primer amplification. Method: immunoSEQ multiplex PCR; TCRdb's copy keeps in-frame clones and lacks some. V and J calls and clone size come straight from that table; D and trimming were deduced from the DNA. This sample has tens of thousands of clones; around four fifths occur once, and the top ten carry approximately 12%. CDR3 size: 15 residues. Per germline, CDR1 KGHSH and CDR2 LQKENI. V shed 3 bases, J shed 2 bases, and the junction held 2 bases outside the gene matches. The chain links TRBV18 to TRBJ2-7; 12 bases map to TRBD1. This receptor was obtained from a human donor in a cohort sampled during active COVID-19. Sequenced material: peripheral blood. The CDR3 DNA sequence: TGTGCCAGCTCACCGGGACAGGGGGCCACCTACGAGCAGTACTTC. This gives the protein CASSPGQGATYEQYF.